Only a few counts were recorded for the clone carrying this T cell receptor (beta chain). CDR3 length: 14 amino acids. CDR1 SGHKS and CDR2 YYEKEE come from the germline V gene (reference sequence). Trimming took 4 bases from V and 0 from J, leaving 7 bases between them. TCRdb recomputed calls from the 5' RACE reads with MiXCR, one row per CDR3 protein. The data contain hundreds of thousands of distinct CDR3 sequences, about 16% of them singletons. The data were obtained in a study of T-cell memory formation after mild COVID-19. Across the study: TCR clusters were mostly confined to one donor each.

Input material: PBMCs or a T cell subset sorted from them (not recorded which). V gene TRBV5-5 combines with J gene TRBJ1-4; D gene unclear. The TCR was taken from a man between 18 and 29 years old who had mild COVID-19 (a few samples of this study predate the infection). Cell type and time point are not known. This chain's CDR3 is CASSPDTTNEKLFF. CDR3 bases: TGTGCCAGCAGCCCTGATACAACTAATGAAAAACTGTTTTTT.